These 29 T cell receptor beta chains were all obtained from the same sample, sequenced in a study of Tregs in tolerant kidney transplant recipients. TCRdb's copy holds only in-frame clones and misses some; the assay was immunoSEQ multiplex PCR. Here the sample spans more than 60,000 clones, 70% to 90% being singletons. Sequences were derived from Tregs from blood, sampled before the transplant. The receptors were sampled from a human donor who received a combined kidney and bone marrow transplant.

J is TRBJ1-5 and V is TRBV6-1, with D possibly being TRBD1 (5 bases). There are 15 residues in the CDR3. Germline V CDR1 and CDR2: MNHNS, SASEGT. The V gene lost 2 bases and the J gene lost 5 bases, with 13 bases spanning the gap. This CDR3 reads CASSEWGTRDQPQHF. CDR3 nucleotide sequence: TGTGCCAGCAGTGAATGGGGCACGAGGGATCAGCCCCAGCATTTT.

The J gene is TRBJ2-7, the V gene TRBV9; D is possibly TRBD1 (5 bases). The CDR3 sequence is 14 residues long. The germline V gene encodes CDR1 SGDLS and CDR2 YYNGEE. Trimming stripped 0 bases from V and 6 bases from J, with 13 bases between. The CDR3 loop is CASSVEPQGTEQYF. For the CDR3, the DNA is TGTGCCAGCAGCGTAGAACCCCAGGGCACCGAGCAGTACTTC.

Regarding this clone: The same CDR3 also results from other DNA sequences found in this sample. The gene calls are TRBV7-2 and TRBJ1-1; no definite D call. The CDR3 has 16 residues. Germline CDR1 and CDR2: SGHTA and FQGNSA. V lost 6 bases and J 0 bases, leaving 17 bases between the germline ends. The CDR3 is CASRGEVSNLNTEAFF. CDR3 DNA: TGTGCCAGCAGGGGCGAAGTCAGTAACCTGAACACTGAAGCTTTCTTT.

The chain combines TRBV19 with TRBJ2-7, with a possible D match to TRBD2 (6 bases). Germline V lookup: CDR1 LNHDA, CDR2 SQIVND (reference sequence). V gave up 5 bases and J gave up 2 bases, with 10 bases separating them. The CDR3 runs 13 residues. The DNA for the CDR3 is TGTGCCAGTAGTTTCGGGGAGGCCTACGAGCAGTACTTC. Encoded protein: CASSFGEAYEQYF.

This chain connects TRBV6-5 to TRBJ2-7; D is uncertain. This CDR3 comprises 15 residues. Trimming took off 6 bases at V and 4 bases at J, with 19 bases between the two ends. The germline V gene encodes CDR1 MNHEY and CDR2 SVGAGI. In DNA form, the CDR3 reads TGTGCCAGCAGACCCCTGAAAGGAGTTTTATACGAGCAGTACTTC. Residues: CASRPLKGVLYEQYF.

The CDR3 is CATGLTDTQYF. CDR3 bases: TGTGCCACGGGTCTCACAGATACGCAGTATTTT. This chain links TRBV2 with TRBJ2-3; D unresolved. The V end was cut by 10 bases, the J end by 2 bases, with 7 bases between. This CDR3 is built from 11 residues. Germline V gene lookup returns CDR1 SNHLY and CDR2 FYNNEI. Full variable domain (outside the CDR3, taken from reference TRBV2 and TRBJ2-3): EPEVTQTPSHQVTQMGQEVILRCVPISNHLYFYWYRQILGQKVEFLVSFYNNEISEKSEIFDDQFSVERPDGSNFTLKIRSTKLEDSAMYFCATGLTDTQYFGPGTRLTVL.

The rearrangement links TRBV19 to TRBJ1-1; D may be TRBD1 (5 bases). Germline V CDR1 and CDR2: LNHDA, SQIVND (reference sequence). Between the trimmed V and J ends, which lost 7 bases and 4 bases, there was a span of 16 bases. CDR3 size: 14 residues. CDR3 region: CASKVLGVGTEAFF. CDR3 DNA: TGTGCCAGTAAGGTTCTGGGGGTCGGCACTGAAGCTTTCTTT.

This clone occurred a few times. The chain couples TRBV10-3 to TRBJ1-2; no definite D call. Germline lookup yields CDR1 ENHRY and CDR2 SYGVKD. This CDR3 region has 14 residues. V was trimmed by 8 bases and J by 0 bases, leaving 13 bases between them. Written as DNA, the CDR3 is TGTGCCATCGGGAAGGACGGGACTAACTATGGCTACACCTTC. It encodes CAIGKDGTNYGYTF.

The V gene is TRBV18, the J gene TRBJ2-5; 7 bases agree with TRBD1. The J segment lost 1 base and the V segment lost 4 bases, leaving 6 bases of the junction unmatched. The V gene's germline CDR1 is KGHSH and CDR2 LQKENI. The CDR3 has 15 residues. CDR3 sequence: CASSQETGTQETQYF. The CDR3 DNA follows: TGTGCCAGCTCACAAGAGACAGGGACCCAAGAGACCCAGTACTTC.

This chain links TRBV28 with TRBJ2-3, with 8 bases that match TRBD1. The germline V gene has CDR1 MDHEN and CDR2 SYDVKM. This CDR3 spans 16 amino acids. J lost 5 bases, V lost 4 bases, and 11 bases had no gene match. Here the CDR3 reads CASSSPSGTGVDTQYF. For the CDR3, the DNA is TGTGCCAGCAGTTCTCCGAGTGGGACAGGCGTAGATACGCAGTATTTT.

The chain links TRBV28 to TRBJ1-3; D call uncertain. V lost 1 base and J lost 0, with 13 bases in between. There are 17 residues in the CDR3. Germline CDR1 MDHEN, CDR2 SYDVKM. CDR3 coding DNA: TGTGCCAGCAGTTTATACGTGGCGATTACCTCTGGAAACACCATATATTTT. Residues: CASSLYVAITSGNTIYF.

This chain uses TRBV7-9 with TRBJ2-6; D call uncertain. Trimming left V 2 bases short and J 0 bases short, with 8 bases between. The CDR3 has 16 residues. CDR1 and CDR2 (germline): SEHNR, FQNEAQ (reference sequence). The CDR3 is CASSLMSSSGANVLTF. CDR3 coding DNA: TGTGCCAGCAGCTTAATGTCCAGCTCTGGGGCCAACGTCCTGACTTTC.

This chain joins TRBV6-5 and TRBJ2-3; a possible D gene is TRBD2 (5 bases). CDR3 length: 11 amino acids. Trimming removed 4 bases at V and 8 bases at J, with 7 bases between. Germline V gene lookup returns CDR1 MNHEY and CDR2 SVGAGI. The CDR3 DNA reads TGTGCCAGCAGTTCCGGGATTACGCAGTATTTT. This translates into CASSSGITQYF.

The chain joins TRBV4-3 to TRBJ1-1; no clear D gene. Germline CDR1 and CDR2: LGHNA and YSLEER. V was pared by 0 bases and J by 2 bases, with 7 bases between. The length of the CDR3 is 14 residues. The CDR3 reads CASSQDTVNTEAFF. CDR3 coding DNA: TGCGCCAGCAGCCAAGATACCGTTAACACTGAAGCTTTCTTT.

The table lists this clone with a few counts. The chain carries TRBV6-9 and TRBJ1-6, with 8 nucleotides matching TRBD1. The germline V gene encodes CDR1 MNHGY and CDR2 SVAAGI. V shed 6 bases, J shed 5 bases, and the junction held 6 bases outside the gene matches. CDR3 length: 15 residues. The CDR3 bases are TGTGCCAGCAGCCTGGGGGACAGGCATAATTCACCCCTCCACTTT. Encoded protein: CASSLGDRHNSPLHF.

This rearrangement joins TRBV19 to TRBJ2-5, with no clear D. The J call may be incorrect, as the DNA end agrees better with TRBJ2-7. Germline V gene sequence: CDR1 LNHDA, CDR2 SQIVND (reference sequence). This CDR3 has 13 amino acids. The DNA of the CDR3 is TGTGCCAGTAGTATAGATTTAGGGTACGAGCAGTACTTC. Encoded protein: CASSIDLGYEQYF.

V and J are TRBV18 and TRBJ1-2; no firm D call. With 6 bases removed from V and 3 bases from J, the gap between germline ends came to 11 bases. Germline values: CDR1 KGHSH, CDR2 LQKENI. This CDR3 has 13 residues. The CDR3 loop reads CASSLRFDYGYTF. CDR3 DNA sequence: TGTGCCAGCTCTCTTAGATTCGACTATGGCTACACCTTC.

The CDR3 here is CASTVPGQTYEQYF. The CDR3 bases are TGTGCCAGCACCGTCCCGGGACAGACCTACGAGCAGTACTTC. The genes are TRBV28 and TRBJ2-7; 7 bases match TRBD1. V shed 7 bases and J 2 bases; nucleotides not matched to a gene: 8. Germline assignment: CDR1 MDHEN and CDR2 SYDVKM. The length of the CDR3 is 14 residues.

The genes are TRBV6-6 and TRBJ1-1, with TRBD1 as a possible D gene (5 bases). V dropped 5 bases and J dropped 10 bases, with 14 bases sitting between them. CDR1 and CDR2 (germline): MNHNY, SVGAGI (reference sequence). This CDR3 spans 12 amino acids. CDR3 in amino acids: CASSNGGWGAFF. The DNA of the CDR3 is TGTGCCAGCAGTAATGGGGGGTGGGGAGCTTTCTTT.

This clone was found once. The V call is TRBV13, the J call TRBJ2-2; no clear D gene. Germline V lookup: CDR1 PRHDT, CDR2 FYEKMQ (reference sequence). Trimming removed 2 bases from V and 2 bases from J, with 9 bases in between. This CDR3 has 15 residues. In DNA form, the CDR3 reads TGTGCCAGCAGCTTATCTTCAGGAAACACCGGGGAGCTGTTTTTT. This codes for CASSLSSGNTGELFF.

The chain has TRBV6-5 and TRBJ2-5, with D perhaps assigned TRBD1 or TRBD2 (6 bases each). Trimming cost V 5 bases and J 7 bases, with 14 bases left between them. There are 13 residues in the CDR3. Germline V gene data show CDR1 as MNHEY and CDR2 as SVGAGI. This CDR3 is CASSVAGQTTQYF. CDR3 in DNA: TGTGCCAGCAGTGTTGCGGGACAAACGACCCAGTACTTC.

This chain links TRBV2 with TRBJ2-1, with unresolved D. Per the germline V gene, CDR1 is SNHLY and CDR2 is FYNNEI. Trimming cost V 11 bases and J 9 bases, with 11 bases left between them. The CDR3 loop spans 10 amino acids. As DNA, the CDR3 is TGTGCCTCCGCGCGGCCTGAGCAGTTCTTC. Protein sequence: CASARPEQFF.

The CDR3 DNA follows: TGTGCCAGCAGCTTAGTCGGGGCCAAGTATAACTATGGCTACACCTTC. It specifies CASSLVGAKYNYGYTF. The chain couples TRBV7-8 to TRBJ1-2; D is perhaps TRBD1 (5 bases). The length of the CDR3 is 16 residues. The germline gives CDR1 SGHVS, CDR2 FQNEAQ. V lost 1 base, J lost 1 base, and 13 bases lay in between.

This clone has only one observation. The V call is TRBV18, the J call TRBJ2-7; 10 nucleotides agree with TRBD1. The V gene's germline CDR1 is KGHSH and CDR2 LQKENI. The CDR3 covers 14 residues. After removal of 3 bases from V and 5 bases from J, the junction contained 4 bases not matched to a gene. For the CDR3, the DNA is TGTGCCAGCTCACCGGGGACAGGGGCGGACGAGCAGTACTTC. This sequence encodes CASSPGTGADEQYF.

This clone appeared a single time. The V gene is TRBV10-1, the J gene TRBJ2-1; 8 bases line up with TRBD2. The CDR3 covers 16 residues. Germline V gene data show CDR1 as WNHNN and CDR2 as SYGVQD (reference sequence). V lost 5 bases to trimming and J lost 7 bases; unmatched junction nucleotides: 13. Written as DNA, the CDR3 is TGCGCCAGCAGTAAAGCGTACGGGACTAGGTTTAATGAGCAGTTCTTC. Amino acids: CASSKAYGTRFNEQFF.

V usage is TRBV19 and J usage is TRBJ1-4; TRBD1 is a possible D gene (6 bases). Germline V gives CDR1 LNHDA, CDR2 SQIVND (reference sequence). Trimming left V 0 bases short and J 7 bases short, with 24 bases between. This CDR3 is built from 19 residues. Here the CDR3 reads CASSIDPGPGLRRGEKLFF. The CDR3 coding sequence is TGTGCCAGTAGTATAGATCCAGGGCCGGGTCTCCGCAGGGGTGAAAAACTGTTTTTT.

The chain is built from TRBV7-2 and TRBJ2-1; perhaps TRBD2 as D (6 bases). Per germline, CDR1 SGHTA and CDR2 FQGNSA. This CDR3 is built from 16 residues. The V and J ends lost 1 base and 1 base respectively, with 11 bases between them. The CDR3 loop reads CASSLGFGGSYNEQFF. CDR3 sequence (DNA): TGTGCCAGCAGCTTAGGGTTCGGGGGTTCCTACAATGAGCAGTTCTTC.

The V call is TRBV4-1, the J call TRBJ1-1; TRBD1 is a possible D gene (5 bases). This CDR3 region has 14 residues. Germline values: CDR1 MGHRA, CDR2 YSYEKL. The ends were cut back, 0 bases at V and 5 bases at J, with 10 bases in the middle. The CDR3 DNA reads TGCGCCAGCAGCCAAGATCGGAGGGGTACTGAAGCTTTCTTT. It is translated as CASSQDRRGTEAFF.

J is TRBJ2-2 and V is TRBV27; 10 bases match TRBD2. The germline V gene encodes CDR1 MNHEY and CDR2 SMNVEV (reference sequence). Germline trimming cut 6 bases from V and 4 bases from J; bases unmatched to any gene: 8. The CDR3 sequence is 16 residues long. This CDR3 is CASRRTSGAPTGELFF. Written as DNA, the CDR3 is TGTGCCAGCAGGAGAACTAGCGGGGCGCCCACCGGGGAGCTGTTTTTT.